This passage covers 27 T cell receptor beta chains from one sample sequenced in a study of identifying expanded T cells in peripheral blood (dated by TCRdb to between 2018 and 2021). Receptors were amplified or captured by the immunoSEQ multiplex PCR assay. This is the immuneACCESS table as TCRdb keeps it, with only in-frame sequences that have V and J called. A part of the clones is gone; compared with another copy, unresolved V genes explain less than half, and the rest is unexplained. Within this sample are just over 90,000 clones, with about 90% of them counted one time only. Jointly, the top ten make up around 4% of the sample. The sample comprised blood. These receptors all come from a person between 18 and 75 years old in good health.

V is TRBV25-1 and J is TRBJ1-2, with no clear D. Germline CDR1 is MGHDK and CDR2 is SYGVNS. The ends were cut back, 5 bases at V and 2 bases at J, with 6 bases in the middle. The CDR3 is made up of 12 amino acids. The CDR3 coding sequence is TGTGCCAGCAGTCCTGGAAACTATGGCTACACCTTC. This gives the protein CASSPGNYGYTF.

The chain employs TRBV11-2 and TRBJ2-1; D assignment may be TRBD1 or TRBD2 (6 bases each). The CDR3 is made up of 14 amino acids. Trimming stripped 2 bases from V and 8 bases from J, with 13 bases between. Germline loops: CDR1 SGHAT, CDR2 FQNNGV. The CDR3 spells CASSLRVGGDEQFF. For the CDR3, the DNA is TGTGCCAGCAGCTTAAGGGTCGGGGGCGATGAGCAGTTCTTC.

V is TRBV28 and J is TRBJ2-3; 7 bases align to TRBD1. This CDR3 region has 15 residues. Germline CDR1 reads MDHEN; CDR2 reads SYDVKM. J lost 3 bases, V lost 1 base, and 4 bases had no gene match. The CDR3 DNA follows: TGTGCCAGCAGTTTATTAGGGGGCGCGACAGATACGCAGTATTTT. Residues: CASSLLGGATDTQYF.

The table lists this clone with a count of one. The gene calls are TRBV19 and TRBJ1-2, with D possibly matching TRBD1 (5 bases). In germline, CDR1 is LNHDA, CDR2 SQIVND (reference sequence). V lost 10 bases, J lost 0 bases, and 12 bases lay in between. This CDR3 is built from 13 residues. DNA of the CDR3: TGTGCCACAGCGGGACGGTCTAACTATGGCTACACCTTC. It specifies CATAGRSNYGYTF. The variable domain in full, with the rest retrieved from reference TRBV19 and TRBJ1-2, is DGGITQSPKYLFRKEGQNVTLSCEQNLNHDAMYWYRQDPGQGLRLIYYSQIVNDFQKGDIAEGYSVSREKKESFPLTVTSAQKNPTAFYLCATAGRSNYGYTFGSGTRLTVV.

J is TRBJ2-3 and V is TRBV9, with 12 bases lining up with TRBD2. Germline V CDR1 and CDR2: SGDLS, YYNGEE. The CDR3 extends over 17 amino acids. V trimming: 0 bases; J trimming: 2 bases; junction bases outside the gene matches: 4. CDR3 protein: CASSVGTSGTYTDTQYF. The CDR3 coding sequence is TGTGCCAGCAGCGTAGGGACTAGCGGGACCTACACAGATACGCAGTATTTT.

J is TRBJ1-2 and V is TRBV6-1, with D uncertain. Germline V lookup: CDR1 MNHNS, CDR2 SASEGT. The CDR3 runs to 12 residues. V lost 1 base and J 5 bases, leaving 5 bases between the germline ends. CDR3 amino acids: CASSEDGYGYTF. CDR3 nucleotides: TGTGCCAGCAGTGAAGATGGATATGGCTACACCTTC.

The rearrangement joins TRBV27 to TRBJ2-7; TRBD2 might be the D (5 bases). In germline, CDR1 is MNHEY, CDR2 SMNVEV (reference sequence). The CDR3 extends over 15 amino acids. V was trimmed by 7 bases and J by 3 bases, leaving 19 bases between them. CDR3 amino acids: CASMGREGRYYEQYF. The CDR3 nucleotides are TGTGCCAGCATGGGCCGAGAGGGCCGTTACTACGAGCAGTACTTC.

The chain recombines TRBV7-9 with TRBJ2-7, with TRBD2 matching 11 bases. The CDR3 loop spans 15 amino acids. Germline CDR1 SEHNR, CDR2 FQNEAQ (reference sequence). V shed 5 bases and J 1 base; nucleotides not matched to a gene: 4. The CDR3, as DNA: TGTGCCAGCAGCGGGGGACTAGCGGCGTCCTACGAGCAGTACTTC. Its translation: CASSGGLAASYEQYF.

J is TRBJ2-1 and V is TRBV7-9, with no clear D. Germline CDR1 SEHNR, CDR2 FQNEAQ (reference sequence). The ends were cut back, 3 bases at V and 0 bases at J, with 6 bases in the middle. This CDR3 has 14 residues. The CDR3 DNA is TGTGCCAGCAGCTTGTGGAGCTCCTACAATGAGCAGTTCTTC. This gives the protein CASSLWSSYNEQFF.

The chain combines TRBV29-1 with TRBJ1-4, with 11 bases matching TRBD1. The length of the CDR3 is 14 residues. With V trimmed by 4 bases and J by 8 bases, 6 bases remained unmatched. Germline V gives CDR1 SQVTM, CDR2 ANQGSEA. The CDR3, as DNA: TGCAGCGTTGTTGGGACAGGGGGATGGGAAAAACTGTTTTTT. Translated: CSVVGTGGWEKLFF.

V usage is TRBV5-5 and J usage is TRBJ2-5; 8 nucleotides align to TRBD2. Germline lookup yields CDR1 SGHKS and CDR2 YYEKEE (reference sequence). The CDR3 contains 15 residues. V shed 0 bases, J shed 5 bases, and the junction held 6 bases outside the gene matches. In DNA, the CDR3 is TGTGCCAGCAGCTTGGGCGGGGGGCCTCAGGAGACCCAGTACTTC. Its protein is CASSLGGGPQETQYF.

The chain couples TRBV30 to TRBJ2-5; D possibly corresponds to TRBD1 (5 bases). The length of the CDR3 is 13 residues. CDR1 GTSNPN and CDR2 SVGIG come from the germline V gene (reference sequence). V lost 0 bases to trimming and J lost 4 bases, with 9 bases between them. The CDR3 here is CAWSVFGAETQYF. The CDR3 nucleotides are TGTGCCTGGAGTGTATTTGGGGCAGAGACCCAGTACTTC.

The chain recombines TRBV7-6 with TRBJ2-7; D uncertain. V gave up 5 bases and J gave up 0 bases, with 11 bases separating them. Germline V lookup: CDR1 SGHVS, CDR2 FNYEAQ. The CDR3 loop spans 14 amino acids. The CDR3 sequence: CASSPADVSYEQYF. In DNA, the CDR3 is TGTGCCAGCAGCCCAGCAGACGTCTCCTACGAGCAGTACTTC. The full variable domain, completed using reference TRBV7-6 and TRBJ2-7, is GAGVSQSPRYKVTKRGQDVALRCDPISGHVSLYWYRQALGQGPEFLTYFNYEAQQDKSGLPNDRFSAERPEGSISTLTIQRTEQRDSAMYRCASSPADVSYEQYFGPGTRLTVT.

This chain uses TRBV5-1 with TRBJ2-2, with TRBD2 identical over 11 bases. Germline trimming cut 2 bases from V and 3 bases from J; bases unmatched to any gene: 3. Germline CDR1 is SGHRS and CDR2 is YFSETQ. This CDR3 has 16 residues. In DNA form, the CDR3 reads TGCGCCAGCAGCTTAACGGGACTAGCGGACACCGGGGAGCTGTTTTTT. Its translation is CASSLTGLADTGELFF.

The chain carries TRBV7-2 and TRBJ1-2, with 12 bases matching TRBD1. J lost 7 bases, V lost 0 bases, and 6 bases had no gene match. This CDR3 contains 16 residues. Germline-derived CDR1 and CDR2 are SGHTA and FQGNSA. The CDR3 protein is CASSLAGTGGAIGYTF. DNA for the CDR3: TGTGCCAGCAGCTTAGCGGGGACAGGGGGCGCGATTGGCTACACCTTC.

The chain is built from TRBV5-1 and TRBJ2-5, with D unclear. Germline CDR1 is SGHRS and CDR2 is YFSETQ. V lost 1 base and J lost 3, with 13 bases in between. This CDR3 has 15 residues. The DNA for the CDR3 is TGCGCCAGCAGCTTGTCGATCACTACCAAAGAGACCCAGTACTTC. It is translated as CASSLSITTKETQYF.

This rearrangement joins TRBV18 to TRBJ1-1; no reliable D call. There are 13 residues in the CDR3. Trimming took off 6 bases at V and 1 base at J, with 9 bases between the two ends. Germline V gives CDR1 KGHSH, CDR2 LQKENI. This chain's CDR3 is CASSSQTNTEAFF. In nucleotides, the CDR3 is TGTGCCAGCTCCTCCCAGACGAACACTGAAGCTTTCTTT.

The chain recombines TRBV2 with TRBJ2-5; D is undetermined. Deletions cut 7 bases from V and 5 bases from J, with 11 bases between. Germline CDR1 is SNHLY and CDR2 is FYNNEI. The CDR3 has 12 amino acids. CDR3 protein: CASTISAETQYF. In DNA, the CDR3 is TGTGCCAGCACCATCTCCGCGGAGACCCAGTACTTC.

CDR3 coding DNA: TGTGCCAGCAGTTCCCCTCGGGGACTCCAGAACACTGAAGCTTTCTTT. It is translated as CASSSPRGLQNTEAFF. The chain combines TRBV6-5 with TRBJ1-1, with D perhaps TRBD1 (5 bases). Trimming cost V 4 bases and J 1 base, with 16 bases left between them. Looked up from germline, CDR1 is MNHEY and CDR2 is SVGAGI. The CDR3 extends over 16 amino acids.

The chain combines TRBV5-1 with TRBJ2-7; 11 bases align to TRBD1. The V gene end was trimmed by 3 bases and the J gene end by 4 bases; junction bases not matched to a gene: 9. Germline CDR1 is SGHRS and CDR2 is YFSETQ. The length of the CDR3 is 16 residues. Here the CDR3 reads CASSWTSGTGGYEQYF. Written as DNA, the CDR3 is TGCGCCAGCAGCTGGACCTCCGGGACAGGGGGATACGAGCAGTACTTC. Full variable domain (missing parts from reference TRBV5-1 and TRBJ2-7): KAGVTQTPRYLIKTRGQQVTLSCSPISGHRSVSWYQQTPGQGLQFLFEYFSETQRNKGNFPGRFSGRQFSNSRSEMNVSTLELGDSALYLCASSWTSGTGGYEQYFGPGTRLTVT.

The genes are TRBV2 and TRBJ2-7, with TRBD1 identical over 7 bases. Germline trimming cut 6 bases from V and 5 bases from J; bases unmatched to any gene: 7. The CDR3 spans 13 residues. Germline V lookup: CDR1 SNHLY, CDR2 FYNNEI. CDR3 nucleotides: TGTGCCAGCAGGGGGACAGAGGGACACGAGCAGTACTTC. It is translated as CASRGTEGHEQYF.

This chain connects TRBV7-2 to TRBJ2-4; D gene unclear. The length of the CDR3 is 12 residues. The V and J ends lost 3 bases and 9 bases respectively, with 9 bases between them. Germline assignment: CDR1 SGHTA and CDR2 FQGNSA. CDR3 amino acids: CASSFGVGIQYF. CDR3 bases: TGTGCCAGCAGCTTTGGGGTGGGCATTCAGTACTTC.

This clone was detected once. The J gene is TRBJ2-7, the V gene TRBV9; TRBD2 matches 8 bases. The length of the CDR3 is 14 residues. Germline V lookup: CDR1 SGDLS, CDR2 YYNGEE. J was trimmed by 5 bases and V by 0 bases; bases with no gene match: 4. CDR3 sequence: CASSVESRGDEQYF. The DNA of the CDR3 is TGTGCCAGCAGCGTAGAGTCGCGGGGGGACGAGCAGTACTTC.

V and J are TRBV21-1 and TRBJ1-2. TRBV21-1 is classified as a pseudogene. The CDR3 spans 16 residues. The CDR3 DNA reads as TGTGCCAGCAGCAATCAAGATTTGGGAGGGATCTATGGCTACACCTTC. It translates to CASSNQDLGGIYGYTF.

The chain is built from TRBV9 and TRBJ2-6; D remains unclear. Germline CDR1 reads SGDLS; CDR2 reads YYNGEE. Trimming took 0 bases from V and 1 from J, leaving 2 bases between them. CDR3 size: 14 residues. CDR3 sequence: CASSVGSGANVLTF. The CDR3, as DNA: TGTGCCAGCAGCGTAGGTTCTGGGGCCAACGTCCTGACTTTC.

This chain joins TRBV30 and TRBJ1-4, with D unclear. Trimming removed 0 bases at V and 5 bases at J, with 7 bases between. The CDR3 spans 13 residues. Germline V gives CDR1 GTSNPN, CDR2 SVGIG (reference sequence). The CDR3 region is CAWSVLRNEKLFF. The CDR3 nucleotides read TGTGCCTGGAGTGTTTTGCGGAATGAAAAACTGTTTTTT.

This chain connects TRBV27 to TRBJ2-7, with D uncertain. Germline V CDR1 and CDR2: MNHEY, SMNVEV (reference sequence). Trimming took off 2 bases at V and 3 bases at J, with 8 bases between the two ends. This CDR3 spans 13 amino acids. CDR3 sequence (DNA): TGTGCCAGCAGTTTAACGCCGGGCTACGAGCAGTACTTC. It codes for CASSLTPGYEQYF.